A single sample gave rise to the 27 T cell receptor beta chains below, sequenced in a study of patients and donors after allogeneic stem cell transplantation. MiXCR was run by TCRdb on the RT-PCR reads, yielding one entry per CDR3 protein. The sample contains about a million distinct CDR3 sequences, under 20% of which appear only once. The sample taken for sequencing was blood, either unsorted or a sorted T cell fraction (not recorded which). The receptors originated from a human donor who was either an allogeneic HSCT recipient or a stem cell or donor lymphocyte infusion donor (not recorded which). It is not recorded whose cells these are; they may come from a transplant donor.

This clonotype has more than one count but fewer than ten. This chain links TRBV3-1 with TRBJ1-2; 7 bases are shared with TRBD1. After removal of 4 bases from V and 0 bases from J, the junction contained 5 bases not matched to a gene. The CDR3 contains 15 residues. Germline CDR1 and CDR2: LGHDT and YNNKEL (reference sequence). The CDR3 bases are TGTGCCAGCAGCCCTGACAGGGCAGCTAACTATGGCTACACCTTC. Translated: CASSPDRAANYGYTF.

V gene TRBV12-3 or TRBV12-4 combines with J gene TRBJ2-7; perhaps TRBD1 as D (5 bases). V dropped 6 bases and J dropped 0 bases, with 15 bases sitting between them. The CDR3 sequence is 15 residues long. CDR3 region: CASRGGARSSYEQYF. Written as DNA, the CDR3 is TGTGCCAGCAGAGGTGGGGCACGGAGCTCCTACGAGCAGTACTTC.

The rearrangement uses TRBV12-3 or TRBV12-4 and TRBJ2-4; D is ambiguous. The CDR3 is 14 residues long. The V end was cut by 2 bases, the J end by 9 bases, with 14 bases between. The chain's CDR3 is CASSLRRNRRIQYF. The CDR3 DNA is TGTGCCAGCAGTTTACGCAGGAACCGACGCATTCAGTACTTC.

The sample holds a few counts of this clonotype. V usage is TRBV6-2 or TRBV6-3 and J usage is TRBJ1-1; no clear D. CDR3 length: 15 amino acids. Germline V lookup: CDR1 MNHEY, CDR2 SVGEGT. V was cut by 1 base and J by 1 base, with 10 bases left in between. Here the CDR3 reads CASSYYGSKNTEAFF. CDR3 nucleotide sequence: TGTGCCAGCAGTTACTACGGCAGCAAGAACACTGAAGCTTTCTTT.

This clonotype was picked up a small number of times. This chain's CDR3 is CASSQKQGTDTQYF. Here the CDR3 DNA reads TGTGCCAGCAGCCAAAAACAGGGCACAGATACGCAGTATTTT. This chain links TRBV5-4 with TRBJ2-3; maybe TRBD1 (5 bases). The germline gives CDR1 SGHNT, CDR2 YYREEE (reference sequence). This CDR3 has 14 amino acids. Deletions cut 4 bases from V and 1 base from J, with 10 bases between.

This clonotype was seen more than once but under ten times. The CDR3 region has the DNA TGTGCCAGCAGCCCCTGGTCAGAGGACAATCCCTACGAGCAGTACTTC. It yields the protein CASSPWSEDNPYEQYF. J is TRBJ2-7 and V is TRBV7-8; the D gene is possibly TRBD1 (5 bases). V lost 5 bases and J lost 2, with 19 bases in between. Germline CDR1 SGHVS, CDR2 FQNEAQ. CDR3 length equals 16 residues.

This clonotype was seen a handful of times. J is TRBJ2-2 and V is TRBV5-1; either TRBD1 or TRBD2 may supply D (5 bases each). The CDR3 has 14 residues. V dropped 4 bases and J dropped 7 bases, with 14 bases sitting between them. CDR1 and CDR2 from the germline V gene are SGHRS and YFSETQ. The CDR3 DNA is TGCGCCAGCAGCCGGGACCACCCCGTCGGGGAGCTGTTTTTT. This encodes CASSRDHPVGELFF.

There are a few counts of this clonotype. The chain employs TRBV2 and TRBJ2-7, with D hard to call. The V end lost 7 bases, the J end lost 1 base, and 14 bases lay between the germline ends. This CDR3 has 14 amino acids. From germline, CDR1 is SNHLY and CDR2 FYNNEI. The CDR3 spells CASISNPKSYEQYF. DNA for the CDR3: TGTGCCAGCATTTCAAACCCCAAGTCCTACGAGCAGTACTTC. The full variable domain, in which reference TRBV2 and TRBJ2-7 provide the parts outside the CDR3, is EPEVTQTPSHQVTQMGQEVILRCVPISNHLYFYWYRQILGQKVEFLVSFYNNEISEKSEIFDDQFSVERPDGSNFTLKIRSTKLEDSAMYFCASISNPKSYEQYFGPGTRLTVT.

This clonotype was seen more than once but under ten times. The chain carries TRBV11-2 and TRBJ2-7; possibly TRBD2 for D (5 bases). V was clipped by 0 bases and J by 12 bases, with 15 bases between them. The CDR3 is made up of 13 amino acids. Germline V lookup: CDR1 SGHAT, CDR2 FQNNGV. The chain's CDR3 is CASSLEVMRVRYF. DNA for the CDR3: TGTGCCAGCAGCTTAGAGGTCATGAGGGTGAGGTACTTC.

The rearrangement links TRBV4-1 to TRBJ2-2; D call uncertain. V was trimmed by 4 bases and J by 3 bases, leaving 6 bases between them. The germline CDR1 and CDR2 sequences are MGHRA and YSYEKL. The CDR3 runs 13 residues. The CDR3 loop reads CASSPMDTGELFF. CDR3 nucleotide sequence: TGCGCCAGCAGCCCGATGGACACCGGGGAGCTGTTTTTT.

This clonotype was seen only a few times. This chain links TRBV20-1 with TRBJ2-7, with 8 bases aligning to TRBD2. The germline gives CDR1 DFQATT, CDR2 SNEGSKA (reference sequence). With V trimmed by 4 bases and J by 6 bases, 8 bases remained unmatched. This CDR3 is built from 13 residues. The CDR3, as DNA: TGCAGTGCTAAGAAGGCGGGGGGTGGCGAGCAGTACTTC. As protein: CSAKKAGGGEQYF.

The table lists this clonotype with a few counts. The rearrangement uses TRBV7-2 and TRBJ2-5, with D hard to call. The CDR3 loop spans 14 amino acids. V was clipped by 6 bases and J by 4 bases, with 15 bases between them. Germline assignment: CDR1 SGHTA and CDR2 FQGNSA. The CDR3, as DNA: TGTGCCAGCAGTCCTACATGGGGAAGAGAGACCCAGTACTTC. Protein product: CASSPTWGRETQYF.

A few counts support this clonotype. The chain employs TRBV7-8 and TRBJ1-1; D may be TRBD1 (5 bases). Germline CDR1 is SGHVS and CDR2 is FQNEAQ. V was trimmed by 4 bases and J by 11 bases, leaving 14 bases between them. CDR3 length: 12 residues. The CDR3 here is CASSSTRVEAFF. The CDR3 nucleotides are TGTGCCAGCAGCTCAACCAGGGTGGAGGCTTTCTTT.

The chain uses TRBV10-3 and TRBJ2-2, with no clear D. The CDR3 extends over 15 amino acids. Germline V gene data show CDR1 as ENHRY and CDR2 as SYGVKD. V lost 6 bases, J lost 4 bases, and 15 bases lay in between. CDR3 amino acids: CAIRISRTSTGELFF. The CDR3 DNA reads TGTGCCATCAGGATTTCCCGGACCTCCACCGGGGAGCTGTTTTTT.

This sequence joins TRBV20-1 and TRBJ1-5, with unresolved D. Germline lookup yields CDR1 DFQATT and CDR2 SNEGSKA (reference sequence). The V end was cut by 5 bases, the J end by 7 bases, with 21 bases between. CDR3 size: 15 residues. CDR3 in DNA: TGCAGTGCTCCTCTGGGATCGGGTCACCACCAGCCCCAGCATTTT. It specifies CSAPLGSGHHQPQHF.

This clonotype was seen only a few times. A read error may produce the germline difference seen at one junction end. The rearrangement links TRBV15 to TRBJ2-5, with TRBD2 matching over 9 bases. The germline CDR1 and CDR2 sequences are LNHNV and YYDKDF (reference sequence). The CDR3 consists of 13 residues. CDR3 in DNA: TGTGCCACCAGCAGAGCCGAGCGGGGGGTTAGTAACTTC. Translated, it gives CATSRAERGVSNF.

The chain combines TRBV28 with TRBJ1-1, with D unresolved. The length of the CDR3 is 18 residues. The V gene lost 2 bases and the J gene lost 1 base, with 20 bases spanning the gap. Germline V gene lookup returns CDR1 MDHEN and CDR2 SYDVKM. The CDR3 sequence: CASSLGLREGLRNTEAFF. Here the CDR3 DNA reads TGTGCCAGCAGTTTAGGTCTGCGGGAGGGATTACGGAACACTGAAGCTTTCTTT.

This clonotype was picked up many times. The chain is built from TRBV12-3 or TRBV12-4 and TRBJ2-1; perhaps TRBD2 as D (5 bases). The germline V and J ends were trimmed by 4 bases and 8 bases, with 15 bases remaining between them. The CDR3 length is 14 residues. The CDR3 coding sequence is TGTGCCAGCAGTTCCGCCTGGGGAGACGATGAGCAGTTCTTC. Translating gives CASSSAWGDDEQFF.

The gene calls are TRBV4-1 and TRBJ1-1; D possibly corresponds to TRBD1 (6 bases). The CDR3 is made up of 13 amino acids. Germline V gene data show CDR1 as MGHRA and CDR2 as YSYEKL. Trimming pared 2 bases from V and 5 bases from J, leaving 9 bases between. For the CDR3, the DNA is TGCGCCAGCAGCCAACCAGGGGAGACTGAAGCTTTCTTT. Its protein is CASSQPGETEAFF.

A few counts support this clonotype. The J gene is TRBJ2-7, the V gene TRBV6-2 or TRBV6-3, with TRBD2 as a possible D gene (6 bases). The CDR3 extends over 14 amino acids. V was trimmed by 7 bases and J by 1 base, leaving 14 bases between them. Germline-derived CDR1 and CDR2 are MNHEY and SVGEGT. CDR3 region: CASTSPGTSYEQYF. CDR3 DNA sequence: TGTGCCAGCACGAGCCCAGGGACTTCCTACGAGCAGTACTTC.

This clonotype occurred many times. The chain couples TRBV4-2 to TRBJ2-5; 8 bases match TRBD1. In germline, CDR1 is LGHNA, CDR2 YNFKEQ. The V gene end was trimmed by 0 bases and the J gene end by 5 bases; junction bases not matched to a gene: 8. The CDR3 loop spans 16 amino acids. CDR3 nucleotides: TGTGCCAGCAGCCAAGATTCAACAGGGGGTAGTGAGACCCAGTACTTC. Protein sequence: CASSQDSTGGSETQYF.

This rearrangement joins TRBV12-3 or TRBV12-4 to TRBJ2-4; the D gene is possibly TRBD1 (6 bases). This CDR3 spans 14 amino acids. Deletions cut 4 bases from V and 5 bases from J, with 12 bases between. CDR3 residues: CASSSPWTENIQYF. The CDR3 DNA sequence: TGTGCCAGCAGTTCCCCTTGGACAGAAAACATTCAGTACTTC.

This clonotype was counted at least ten times. The CDR3 sequence: CASSLLGREGTEAFF. CDR3 nucleotides: TGCGCCAGCAGCTTGTTGGGACGGGAGGGAACTGAAGCTTTCTTT. The chain recombines TRBV5-1 with TRBJ1-1; a possible D gene is TRBD1 (5 bases). CDR1 and CDR2 from the germline V gene are SGHRS and YFSETQ. This CDR3 has 15 residues. The V gene lost 1 base and the J gene lost 5 bases, with 15 bases spanning the gap.

The chain is built from TRBV4-3 and TRBJ1-1; D uncertain. Germline assignment: CDR1 LGHNA and CDR2 YSLEER. Trimming stripped 2 bases from V and 4 bases from J, with 11 bases between. The CDR3 contains 14 residues. Here the CDR3 DNA reads TGCGCCAGCAGCCAAAGGTTTAAGAGCACTGAAGCTTTCTTT. Its protein product is CASSQRFKSTEAFF.

This clonotype appeared a few times. The rearrangement joins TRBV12-3 or TRBV12-4 to TRBJ2-7, with unresolved D. V was clipped by 2 bases and J by 0 bases, with 17 bases between them. The CDR3 covers 17 residues. The CDR3 coding sequence is TGTGCCAGCAGTTTAATACGTCAACCGACACTCTCCTACGAGCAGTACTTC. Its protein product is CASSLIRQPTLSYEQYF.

The chain links TRBV5-1 to TRBJ2-1, with D tentatively TRBD1 (7 bases). Trimming took off 0 bases at V and 5 bases at J, with 18 bases between the two ends. The CDR3 runs 17 residues. Germline V gene lookup returns CDR1 SGHRS and CDR2 YFSETQ. CDR3 DNA: TGCGCCAGCAGCTTGGGTCTGCAGGGGGGTTTCAACAATGAGCAGTTCTTC. Its translation is CASSLGLQGGFNNEQFF.

This clonotype came up a few times. The chain couples TRBV9 to TRBJ2-1, with 12 nucleotides matching TRBD2. J lost 6 bases, V lost 5 bases, and 6 bases had no gene match. The CDR3 contains 15 residues. Germline assignment: CDR1 SGDLS and CDR2 YYNGEE. The CDR3 bases are TGTGCCAGCAGTGTGACTAGCGGGAGTGCCAATGAGCAGTTCTTC. It yields the protein CASSVTSGSANEQFF.